This T cell receptor (beta chain) comes out of a study of T cell responses to AZD1222 COVID-19 vaccine. Study outcomes and limitations: Nearly half of spike-specific TCRs reportedly target unmutated variant regions. Only six or seven AZD1222 recipients tested seropositive at baseline. Repertoires in all cases were sampled only once the peak T cell response had passed.

The CDR3 runs to 14 residues. V dropped 7 bases and J dropped 5; count of bases not matched to a gene: 7. Per germline, CDR1 MNHEY and CDR2 SMNVEV (reference sequence). TCRdb's copy holds only in-frame clones and misses some; the assay was immunoSEQ multiplex PCR. The sample has roughly 140,000 clones, around 85% seen once. In the case of this clone: Antigen: not known.

The chain employs TRBV27 and TRBJ2-3, with 9 bases aligning to TRBD2. Sequencing was performed on peripheral blood, taken after recovery from COVID-19. The TCR was taken from an adult who had recovered from COVID-19. CDR3 in DNA: TGTGCCAGCACCCCGACTAGCGGTGAAGATACGCAGTATTTT. It codes for CASTPTSGEDTQYF.